Presented here are 15 T cell receptor beta chains from one specimen sequenced in a study of technical replicates of blood from a few donors. The method was immunoSEQ multiplex PCR; TCRdb's version includes in-frame clones alone and lacks a portion of them. The data show under 90,000 clones, approximately 96% seen once. Specimen: T cells isolated from PBMCs. These receptors were obtained from a human donor in good health.

The chain carries TRBV12-5 and TRBJ2-6; D not certain. V was trimmed by 2 bases and J by 2 bases, leaving 7 bases between them. The CDR3 runs 15 residues. Germline assignment: CDR1 LGHNT and CDR2 FRNRAP. The DNA of the CDR3 is TGTGCTAGTGGTTTGTCGGAGACTGGGGCCAACGTCCTGACTTTC. Amino acids: CASGLSETGANVLTF.

This chain uses TRBV20-1 with TRBJ2-4, with D maybe TRBD1 (5 bases). The CDR3 extends over 11 amino acids. V lost 3 bases and J lost 10, with 10 bases in between. Germline V gene lookup returns CDR1 DFQATT and CDR2 SNEGSKA (reference sequence). This CDR3 is CSASKAGIQYF. DNA of the CDR3: TGCAGTGCTAGTAAAGCAGGGATTCAGTACTTC.

The J gene is TRBJ2-2, the V gene TRBV28, with TRBD2 matching 9 bases. The CDR3 spans 15 residues. V dropped 6 bases and J dropped 5; count of bases not matched to a gene: 7. Germline assignment: CDR1 MDHEN and CDR2 SYDVKM. CDR3 nucleotides: TGTGCCAGCAGCCCCCCCCTAGCGGGAACCGGGGAGCTGTTTTTT. Encoded protein: CASSPPLAGTGELFF.

The V gene is TRBV4-1, the J gene TRBJ1-2; D may be TRBD1 (6 bases). The germline gives CDR1 MGHRA, CDR2 YSYEKL. The CDR3 runs 14 residues. The V end lost 4 bases, the J end lost 4 bases, and 13 bases lay between the germline ends. The CDR3 region has the DNA TGCGCCAGCAGCCCGAGACAGGCCTCCTATGGCTACACCTTC. Translated: CASSPRQASYGYTF.

CDR3 sequence (DNA): TGTGCCAGCAGCCGTTCACCAGGGGATGGCTACACCTTC. This sequence encodes CASSRSPGDGYTF. The genes are TRBV11-2 and TRBJ1-2, with a tentative D call TRBD1 (6 bases). The CDR3 contains 13 residues. Germline V gene sequence: CDR1 SGHAT, CDR2 FQNNGV. V was trimmed by 5 bases and J by 6 bases, leaving 13 bases between them.

V is TRBV5-1 and J is TRBJ1-4; D is ambiguous. V dropped 5 bases and J dropped 0 bases, with 8 bases sitting between them. Looked up from germline, CDR1 is SGHRS and CDR2 is YFSETQ. The CDR3 is 14 amino acids. CDR3 amino acids: CASSLLATNEKLFF. CDR3 nucleotide sequence: TGCGCCAGCAGTTTACTTGCAACTAATGAAAAACTGTTTTTT.

The chain has TRBV27 and TRBJ2-7; D is possibly TRBD1 (5 bases). CDR1 MNHEY and CDR2 SMNVEV come from the germline V gene (reference sequence). Trimming removed 2 bases at V and 2 bases at J, with 10 bases between. The length of the CDR3 is 14 residues. CDR3 sequence reads: CASSLTQAAYEQYF. CDR3 DNA: TGTGCCAGCAGTTTAACACAGGCAGCCTACGAGCAGTACTTC.

About this clone itself: The same CDR3 can be traced to other DNA sequences in this sample. V is TRBV18 and J is TRBJ1-2; maybe TRBD1 (6 bases). Germline V gene lookup returns CDR1 KGHSH and CDR2 LQKENI. V was clipped by 3 bases and J by 2 bases, with 13 bases between them. CDR3 length: 15 residues. The chain's CDR3 is CASSPTSTGNYGYTF. CDR3 nucleotide sequence: TGTGCCAGCTCACCTACCTCTACAGGGAACTATGGCTACACCTTC.

The V gene is TRBV9, the J gene TRBJ2-7, with 8 bases fitting TRBD2. J gave up 0 bases and V 0 bases, and 2 bases lay outside the gene matches. Germline CDR1 SGDLS, CDR2 YYNGEE. The CDR3 runs to 15 residues. The CDR3 bases are TGTGCCAGCAGCGTAGGTAGCGGGGCCTCCTACGAGCAGTACTTC. As protein: CASSVGSGASYEQYF.

The rearrangement joins TRBV7-9 to TRBJ2-4; D is uncertain. The CDR3 is made up of 15 amino acids. V was shortened by 5 bases and J by 0 bases, with 11 bases between the two germline ends. The germline V gene has CDR1 SEHNR and CDR2 FQNEAQ (reference sequence). In DNA form, the CDR3 reads TGTGCCAGCAGCCCGGAGCCCCTAGCCAAAAACATTCAGTACTTC. This codes for CASSPEPLAKNIQYF.

This sequence joins TRBV12-5 and TRBJ1-1, with D hard to call. CDR1 LGHNT and CDR2 FRNRAP come from the germline V gene. The CDR3 runs 12 residues. The V and J ends lost 0 bases and 4 bases respectively, with 3 bases between them. The DNA of the CDR3 is TGTGCTAGTGGTTTGGTAGCCACTGAAGCTTTCTTT. Encoded protein: CASGLVATEAFF.

This chain uses TRBV5-1 with TRBJ2-7, with 10 bases fitting TRBD2. The germline CDR1 and CDR2 sequences are SGHRS and YFSETQ. The CDR3 is 14 residues long. Losses at the gene ends were 3 bases for V and 5 bases for J; bases not matched to a gene: 5. In nucleotides, the CDR3 is TGCGCCAGCAGCTCCAATCTAGCGGGAGACGAGCAGTACTTC. Translated: CASSSNLAGDEQYF.

This sequence joins TRBV25-1 and TRBJ2-4, with 13 bases matching TRBD2. The V and J ends lost 8 bases and 7 bases, in that order; junction bases with no gene match: 5. Germline loops: CDR1 MGHDK, CDR2 SYGVNS. The CDR3 consists of 14 residues. The CDR3: CASPPGLAGNIQYF. The CDR3 DNA sequence: TGTGCCAGCCCCCCGGGACTAGCGGGGAACATTCAGTACTTC.

The V and J genes are TRBV11-3 and TRBJ2-1, with 8 bases identical to TRBD2. CDR1 SGHNT and CDR2 YENEEA come from the germline V gene. CDR3 size: 15 residues. Unmatched junction bases numbered 14, after V lost 4 bases and J lost 12 bases. DNA for the CDR3: TGTGCCAGCAGCTCGCCCGGGACTAGGGGGGGCATGCAGTTCTTC. Translated, it gives CASSSPGTRGGMQFF.

CDR3 protein: CASSYSPSGAYEQYF. As DNA, the CDR3 is TGTGCCAGCAGTTACAGCCCTAGCGGGGCCTACGAGCAGTACTTC. The chain couples TRBV6-5 to TRBJ2-7, with TRBD2 matching over 9 bases. Germline CDR1 MNHEY, CDR2 SVGAGI. J gave up 2 bases and V 2 bases, and 4 bases lay outside the gene matches. This CDR3 contains 15 residues.